This entry lists 21 T cell receptor beta chains sequenced from one sample in a study of technical replicates of blood from several donors. Some clones are missing from TCRdb's copy, which holds only in-frame ones; the method was immunoSEQ multiplex PCR. The table has tens of thousands of clones, 85% to 95% seen once. The source material was PBMCs. These receptor sequences come from a human donor in good health. Some clones in this sample may be carry-over from other donors' samples.

This sequence joins TRBV30 and TRBJ2-1; unclear D gene. The germline CDR1 and CDR2 sequences are GTSNPN and SVGIG (reference sequence). The CDR3 runs to 13 residues. Between the trimmed V and J ends, which lost 2 bases and 4 bases, there was a span of 9 bases. The CDR3 sequence: CAWSSAGYNEQFF. The CDR3 DNA sequence: TGTGCCTGGAGTTCGGCAGGATACAATGAGCAGTTCTTC. Using reference TRBV30 and TRBJ2-1 for the parts outside the CDR3, the full variable domain is SQTIHQWPATLVQPVGSPLSLECTVEGTSNPNLYWYRQAAGRGLQLLFYSVGIGQISSEVPQNLSASRPQDRQFILSSKKLLLSDSGFYLCAWSSAGYNEQFFGPGTRLTVL.

The chain joins TRBV4-1 to TRBJ2-2; D might be TRBD2 (7 bases). Per the germline V gene, CDR1 is MGHRA and CDR2 is YSYEKL. This CDR3 has 16 residues. With 2 bases removed from V and 3 bases from J, the gap between germline ends came to 13 bases. CDR3 region: CASSQMAGAYTGELFF. CDR3 bases: TGCGCCAGCAGCCAAATGGCGGGGGCCTACACCGGGGAGCTGTTTTTT.

This sequence joins TRBV19 and TRBJ1-2, with unresolved D. The CDR3 extends over 13 amino acids. Germline V gene data show CDR1 as LNHDA and CDR2 as SQIVND (reference sequence). V lost 0 bases and J lost 7, with 9 bases in between. This CDR3 is CASSIDRVSGYTF. CDR3 sequence (DNA): TGTGCCAGTAGTATAGATCGGGTATCTGGCTACACCTTC.

The chain couples TRBV10-3 to TRBJ2-1, with TRBD2 identical over 8 bases. Losses at the gene ends were 6 bases for V and 1 base for J; bases not matched to a gene: 11. The length of the CDR3 is 17 residues. CDR1 is ENHRY and CDR2 is SYGVKD in the germline V gene. For the CDR3, the DNA is TGTGCCATCAGATCCAGCGGGAGTTATGTGTCCTACAATGAGCAGTTCTTC. As protein: CAIRSSGSYVSYNEQFF.

This clone has at least ten counts. The chain uses TRBV7-9 and TRBJ1-2; D call uncertain. CDR3 length: 13 residues. The V end was cut by 2 bases, the J end by 4 bases, with 8 bases between. Germline values: CDR1 SEHNR, CDR2 FQNEAQ (reference sequence). The CDR3 nucleotides read TGTGCCAGCAGCTTAACGGGAGGCTATGGCTACACCTTC. This gives the protein CASSLTGGYGYTF. Filled out from reference TRBV7-9 and TRBJ1-2, the complete variable domain reads DTGVSQNPRHKITKRGQNVTFRCDPISEHNRLYWYRQTLGQGPEFLTYFQNEAQLEKSRLLSDRFSAERPKGSFSTLEIQRTEQGDSAMYLCASSLTGGYGYTFGSGTRLTVV.

The V call is TRBV19, the J call TRBJ2-5; possible D gene TRBD2, 5 bases. The germline V gene has CDR1 LNHDA and CDR2 SQIVND (reference sequence). The CDR3 contains 14 residues. The V gene lost 0 bases and the J gene lost 5 bases, with 10 bases spanning the gap. In nucleotides, the CDR3 is TGTGCCAGTAGTATAGACGCGGGCCGGGAGACCCAGTACTTC. It translates to CASSIDAGRETQYF.

This clone came up a few times. The chain is built from TRBV7-9 and TRBJ1-2; possibly TRBD1 for D (5 bases). CDR3 length: 14 amino acids. Trimming removed 5 bases from V and 0 bases from J, with 10 bases in between. CDR1 is SEHNR and CDR2 is FQNEAQ in the germline V gene (reference sequence). Here the CDR3 reads CASSTGLTNYGYTF. The CDR3 DNA sequence: TGTGCCAGCAGCACGGGACTGACTAACTATGGCTACACCTTC.

V usage is TRBV7-2 and J usage is TRBJ2-7; 10 bases are a match to TRBD2. Germline CDR1 and CDR2: SGHTA and FQGNSA. The J segment lost 5 bases and the V segment lost 5 bases, leaving 9 bases of the junction unmatched. The CDR3 length is 15 residues. The CDR3, as DNA: TGTGCCAGCAGCCCGACTAGCGGGTGGGTTGACGAGCAGTACTTC. Its protein product is CASSPTSGWVDEQYF.

The V and J genes are TRBV6-1 and TRBJ1-3; weak D call: TRBD1 (6 bases). With 4 bases removed from V and 3 bases from J, the gap between germline ends came to 10 bases. This CDR3 contains 14 residues. Germline-derived CDR1 and CDR2 are MNHNS and SASEGT. CDR3 DNA: TGTGCCAGCAGTGCCGGGACACTTGGAAACACCATATATTTT. Protein: CASSAGTLGNTIYF.

J is TRBJ2-7 and V is TRBV7-8, with TRBD2 matching over 7 bases. This CDR3 has 14 amino acids. V shed 3 bases and J 7 bases; nucleotides not matched to a gene: 9. The germline V gene encodes CDR1 SGHVS and CDR2 FQNEAQ. CDR3 sequence reads: CASSLTSTPLEQYF. The CDR3 region has the DNA TGTGCCAGCAGCTTGACTAGCACCCCTCTGGAGCAGTACTTC.

J is TRBJ1-2 and V is TRBV4-3; unclear D gene. Germline V gene sequence: CDR1 LGHNA, CDR2 YSLEER. V was cut by 1 base and J by 4 bases, with 10 bases left in between. This CDR3 is built from 14 residues. CDR3 coding DNA: TGCGCCAGCAGCCAAGGGTCCCGGAGCTATGGCTACACCTTC. Its translation: CASSQGSRSYGYTF.

The chain is built from TRBV7-9 and TRBJ2-3; maybe TRBD1 (6 bases). Germline V CDR1 and CDR2: SEHNR, FQNEAQ (reference sequence). Between the trimmed V and J ends, which lost 5 bases and 3 bases, there was a span of 12 bases. The CDR3 covers 14 residues. The DNA of the CDR3 is TGTGCCAGCAGCCATGACAGGATTACAGATACGCAGTATTTT. The encoded protein is CASSHDRITDTQYF.

This clone was seen a single time. The rearrangement links TRBV10-3 to TRBJ1-5; D is ambiguous. Germline CDR1 ENHRY, CDR2 SYGVKD. Trimming took 6 bases from V and 1 from J, leaving 7 bases between them. This CDR3 is 13 amino acids long. In DNA, the CDR3 is TGTGCCATCAGAGGAGAGAGCAATCAGCCCCAGCATTTT. This codes for CAIRGESNQPQHF.

The gene calls are TRBV5-8 and TRBJ2-3; 9 nucleotides agree with TRBD1. Germline lookup yields CDR1 SGHTS and CDR2 YDEGEE. The J segment lost 2 bases and the V segment lost 4 bases, leaving 11 bases of the junction unmatched. This CDR3 has 17 amino acids. CDR3: CASSRSGGTGITDTQYF. CDR3 in DNA: TGTGCCAGCAGCCGATCGGGTGGGACAGGGATCACAGATACGCAGTATTTT.

The CDR3 DNA follows: TGTGCCAGCAGCTTTACTAGCGGGTTTGTCTACGAGCAGTACTTC. It translates to CASSFTSGFVYEQYF. This chain joins TRBV5-4 and TRBJ2-7, with 9 bases identical to TRBD2. CDR3 length equals 15 residues. Germline V lookup: CDR1 SGHNT, CDR2 YYREEE (reference sequence). The V gene end was trimmed by 2 bases and the J gene end by 3 bases; junction bases not matched to a gene: 6.

This chain links TRBV2 with TRBJ2-1; 8 nucleotides match TRBD2. Germline-derived CDR1 and CDR2 are SNHLY and FYNNEI. With V trimmed by 3 bases and J by 2 bases, 3 bases remained unmatched. The CDR3 runs 15 residues. The CDR3 spells CASSEKRGTYNEQFF. The CDR3 coding sequence is TGTGCCAGCAGTGAGAAGCGGGGGACCTACAATGAGCAGTTCTTC.

This clone has only a few counts. The chain combines TRBV2 with TRBJ1-6, with D perhaps TRBD1 (5 bases). CDR3 length equals 15 residues. Germline V gene data show CDR1 as SNHLY and CDR2 as FYNNEI. Trimming removed 2 bases at V and 10 bases at J, with 15 bases between. CDR3 DNA: TGTGCCAGCAGTGAACGCCAGGGCGAAGGATCACCCCTCCACTTT. Translating gives CASSERQGEGSPLHF.

The genes are TRBV2 and TRBJ2-6; 9 nucleotides match TRBD1. V lost 6 bases, J lost 0 bases, and 9 bases stayed unmatched. Germline CDR1 reads SNHLY; CDR2 reads FYNNEI. The CDR3 length is 18 residues. CDR3 sequence (DNA): TGTGCCAGCAGCTCCGGACAGGGGCTAAGCTCTGGGGCCAACGTCCTGACTTTC. This encodes CASSSGQGLSSGANVLTF.

V is TRBV4-1 and J is TRBJ2-1; 9 nucleotides match TRBD2. Germline V CDR1 and CDR2: MGHRA, YSYEKL. Trimming removed 7 bases from V and 7 bases from J; junction bases left unmatched: 8. The CDR3 is made up of 14 amino acids. CDR3 in amino acids: CASTSGVGLNEQFF. The CDR3 coding sequence is TGCGCCAGCACTAGCGGGGTGGGGTTAAATGAGCAGTTCTTC.

As concerns this clone: Mismatch with germline at one junction end may stem from a read error. The CDR3 spells CASSQEPGLAGGSGGEQFF. The CDR3 DNA is TGCGCCAGCAGTCAAGAACCGGGACTAGCGGGGGGGTCAGGGGGTGAGCAGTTCTTC. The chain carries TRBV4-3 and TRBJ2-1, with 16 positions matching TRBD2. The germline V gene has CDR1 LGHNA and CDR2 YSLEER. The CDR3 length is 19 residues.

This clone was counted only a few times. The rearrangement uses TRBV5-6 and TRBJ2-3; 11 nucleotides align to TRBD2. J was trimmed by 0 bases and V by 1 base; bases with no gene match: 7. Germline V gene lookup returns CDR1 SGHDT and CDR2 YYEEEE. This CDR3 comprises 18 residues. This CDR3 is CASSLFTSGGTSTDTQYF. The DNA of the CDR3 is TGTGCCAGCAGCTTGTTTACTAGCGGGGGCACTAGCACAGATACGCAGTATTTT.